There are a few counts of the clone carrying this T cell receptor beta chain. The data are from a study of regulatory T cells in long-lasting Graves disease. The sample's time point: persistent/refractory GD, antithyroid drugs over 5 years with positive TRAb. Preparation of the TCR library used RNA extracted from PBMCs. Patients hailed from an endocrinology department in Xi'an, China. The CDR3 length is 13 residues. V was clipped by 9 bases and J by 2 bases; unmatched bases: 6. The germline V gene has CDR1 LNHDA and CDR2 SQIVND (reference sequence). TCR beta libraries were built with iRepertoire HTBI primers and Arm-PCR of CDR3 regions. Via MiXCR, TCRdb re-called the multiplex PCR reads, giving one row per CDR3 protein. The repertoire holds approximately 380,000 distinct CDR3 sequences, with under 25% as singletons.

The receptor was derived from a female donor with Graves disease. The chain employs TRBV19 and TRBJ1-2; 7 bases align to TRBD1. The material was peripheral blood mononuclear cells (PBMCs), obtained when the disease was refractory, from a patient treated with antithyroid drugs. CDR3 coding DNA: TGTGCCAGCGCCGGGACAGTCAACTATGGCTACACCTTC. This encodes CASAGTVNYGYTF.